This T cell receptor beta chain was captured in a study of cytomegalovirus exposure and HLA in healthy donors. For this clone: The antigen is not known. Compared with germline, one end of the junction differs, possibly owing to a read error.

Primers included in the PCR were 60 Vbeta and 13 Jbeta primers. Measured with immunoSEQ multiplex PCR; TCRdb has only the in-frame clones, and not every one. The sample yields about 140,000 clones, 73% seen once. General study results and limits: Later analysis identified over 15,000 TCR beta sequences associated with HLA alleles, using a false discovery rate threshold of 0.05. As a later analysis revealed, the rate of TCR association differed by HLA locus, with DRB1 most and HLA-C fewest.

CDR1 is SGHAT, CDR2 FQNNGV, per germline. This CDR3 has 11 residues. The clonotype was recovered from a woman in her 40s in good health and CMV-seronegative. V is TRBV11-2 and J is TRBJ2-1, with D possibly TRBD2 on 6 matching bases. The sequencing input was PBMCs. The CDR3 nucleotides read TGTGCCACCCTAGCTGCGGGGCTCTTGGTCTTC. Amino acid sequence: CATLAAGLLVF.